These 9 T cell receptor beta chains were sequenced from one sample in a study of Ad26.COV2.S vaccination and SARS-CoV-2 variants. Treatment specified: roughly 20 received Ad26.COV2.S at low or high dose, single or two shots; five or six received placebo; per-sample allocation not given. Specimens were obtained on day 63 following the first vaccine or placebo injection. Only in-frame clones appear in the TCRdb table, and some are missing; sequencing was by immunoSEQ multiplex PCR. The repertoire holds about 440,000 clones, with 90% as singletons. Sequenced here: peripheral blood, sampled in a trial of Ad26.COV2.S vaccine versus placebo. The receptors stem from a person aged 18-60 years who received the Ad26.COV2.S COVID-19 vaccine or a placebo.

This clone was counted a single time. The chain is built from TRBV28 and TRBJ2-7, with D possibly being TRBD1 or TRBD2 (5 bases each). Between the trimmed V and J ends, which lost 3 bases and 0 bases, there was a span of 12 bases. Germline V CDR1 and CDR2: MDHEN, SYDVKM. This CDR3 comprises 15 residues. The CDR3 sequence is CASSFLGESSYEQYF. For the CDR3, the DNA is TGTGCCAGCAGTTTTTTGGGGGAGTCCTCCTACGAGCAGTACTTC.

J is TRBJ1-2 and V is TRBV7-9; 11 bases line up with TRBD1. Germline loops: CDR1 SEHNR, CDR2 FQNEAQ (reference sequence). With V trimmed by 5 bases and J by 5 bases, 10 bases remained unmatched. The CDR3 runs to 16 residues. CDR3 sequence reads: CASSIYSGTGGYGYTF. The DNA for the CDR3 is TGTGCCAGCAGCATCTATTCCGGGACAGGGGGTTATGGCTACACCTTC.

CDR3 in amino acids: CASSFREPGDEQFF. The CDR3 DNA follows: TGTGCCAGCAGCTTTCGGGAGCCGGGAGATGAGCAGTTCTTC. This sequence joins TRBV7-6 and TRBJ2-1; TRBD2 is a possible D gene (6 bases). The CDR3 spans 14 residues. V lost 3 bases, J lost 8 bases, and 14 bases lay in between. CDR1 is SGHVS and CDR2 is FNYEAQ in the germline V gene.

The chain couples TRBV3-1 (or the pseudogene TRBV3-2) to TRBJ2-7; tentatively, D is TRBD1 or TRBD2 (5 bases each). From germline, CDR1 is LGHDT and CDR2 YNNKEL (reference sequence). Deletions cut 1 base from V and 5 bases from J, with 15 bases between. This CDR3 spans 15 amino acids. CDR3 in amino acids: CASSQGVGPSDEQYF. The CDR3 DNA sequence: TGTGCCAGCAGCCAAGGGGTGGGACCTTCGGACGAGCAGTACTTC.

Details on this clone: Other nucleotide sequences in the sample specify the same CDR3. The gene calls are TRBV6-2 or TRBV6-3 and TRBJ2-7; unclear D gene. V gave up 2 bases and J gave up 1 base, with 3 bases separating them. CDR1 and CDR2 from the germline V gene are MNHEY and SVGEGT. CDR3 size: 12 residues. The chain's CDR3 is CASSYRSYEQYF. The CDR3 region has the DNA TGTGCCAGCAGTTACCGATCCTACGAGCAGTACTTC.

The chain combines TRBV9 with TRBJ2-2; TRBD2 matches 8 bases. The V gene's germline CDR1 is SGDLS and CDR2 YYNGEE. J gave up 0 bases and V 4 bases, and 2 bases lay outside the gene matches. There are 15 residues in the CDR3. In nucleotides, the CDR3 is TGTGCCAGCAGCACGGGACTAGCGAACACCGGGGAGCTGTTTTTT. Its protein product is CASSTGLANTGELFF.

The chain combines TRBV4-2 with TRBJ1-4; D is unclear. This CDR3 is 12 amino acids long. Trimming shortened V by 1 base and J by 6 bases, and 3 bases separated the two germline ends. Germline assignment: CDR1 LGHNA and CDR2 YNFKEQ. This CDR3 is CASSQVDEKLFF. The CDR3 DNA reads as TGTGCCAGCAGCCAAGTAGATGAAAAACTGTTTTTT.

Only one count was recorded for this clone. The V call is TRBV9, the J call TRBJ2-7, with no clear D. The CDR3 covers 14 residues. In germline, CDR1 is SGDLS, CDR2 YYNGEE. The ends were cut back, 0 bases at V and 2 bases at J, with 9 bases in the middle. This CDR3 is CASSVDIGPYEQYF. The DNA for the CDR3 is TGTGCCAGCAGCGTAGATATAGGACCCTACGAGCAGTACTTC.

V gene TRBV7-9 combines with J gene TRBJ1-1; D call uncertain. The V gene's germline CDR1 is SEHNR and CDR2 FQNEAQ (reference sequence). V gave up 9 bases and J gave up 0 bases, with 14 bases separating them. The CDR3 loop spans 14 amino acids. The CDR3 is CASLLRGVNTEAFF. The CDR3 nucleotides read TGTGCCAGTCTCCTCCGGGGAGTGAACACTGAAGCTTTCTTT.